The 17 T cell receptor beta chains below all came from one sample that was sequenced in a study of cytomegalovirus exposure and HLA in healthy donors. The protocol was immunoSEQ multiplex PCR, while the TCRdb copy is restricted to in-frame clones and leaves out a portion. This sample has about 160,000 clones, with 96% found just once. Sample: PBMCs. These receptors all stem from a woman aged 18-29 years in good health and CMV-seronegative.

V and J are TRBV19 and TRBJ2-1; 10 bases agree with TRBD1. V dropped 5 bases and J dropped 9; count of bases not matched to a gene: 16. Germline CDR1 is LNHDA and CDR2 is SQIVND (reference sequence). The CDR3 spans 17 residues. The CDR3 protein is CASSAGPGTGDWGEQFF. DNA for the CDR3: TGTGCCAGTAGTGCCGGGCCCGGGACAGGGGATTGGGGTGAGCAGTTCTTC.

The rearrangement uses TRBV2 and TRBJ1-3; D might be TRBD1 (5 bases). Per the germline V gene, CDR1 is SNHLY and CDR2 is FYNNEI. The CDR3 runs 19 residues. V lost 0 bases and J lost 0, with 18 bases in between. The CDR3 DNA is TGTGCCAGCAGTGAAGCGGCCTGGGGGGGGAGTTCCTCTGGAAACACCATATATTTT. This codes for CASSEAAWGGSSSGNTIYF.

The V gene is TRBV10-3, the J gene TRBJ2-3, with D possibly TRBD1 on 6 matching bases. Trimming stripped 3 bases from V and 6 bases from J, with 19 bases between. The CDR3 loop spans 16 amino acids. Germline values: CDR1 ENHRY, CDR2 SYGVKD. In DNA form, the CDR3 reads TGTGCCATCAGTGAAGCGACGGACAGTTCGGGTGATACGCAGTATTTT. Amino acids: CAISEATDSSGDTQYF.

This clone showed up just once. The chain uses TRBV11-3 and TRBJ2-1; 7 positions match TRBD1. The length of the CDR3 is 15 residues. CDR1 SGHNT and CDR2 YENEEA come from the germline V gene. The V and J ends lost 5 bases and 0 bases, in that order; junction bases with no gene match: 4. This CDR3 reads CASSLGDSSYNEQFF. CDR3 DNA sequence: TGTGCCAGCAGCCTGGGGGACAGCTCCTACAATGAGCAGTTCTTC.

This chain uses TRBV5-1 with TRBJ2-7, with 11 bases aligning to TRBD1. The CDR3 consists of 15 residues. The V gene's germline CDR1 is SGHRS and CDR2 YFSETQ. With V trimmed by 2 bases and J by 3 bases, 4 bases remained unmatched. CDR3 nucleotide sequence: TGCGCCAGCAGCTTTACCGGGACAGGGGGCTACGAGCAGTACTTC. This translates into CASSFTGTGGYEQYF. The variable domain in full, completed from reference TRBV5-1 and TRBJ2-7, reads KAGVTQTPRYLIKTRGQQVTLSCSPISGHRSVSWYQQTPGQGLQFLFEYFSETQRNKGNFPGRFSGRQFSNSRSEMNVSTLELGDSALYLCASSFTGTGGYEQYFGPGTRLTVT.

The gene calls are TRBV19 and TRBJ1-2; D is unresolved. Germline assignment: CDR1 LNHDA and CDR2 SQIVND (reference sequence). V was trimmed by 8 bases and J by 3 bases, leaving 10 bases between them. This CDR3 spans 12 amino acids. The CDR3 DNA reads TGTGCCAGTGTTGACTACTACTATGGCTACACCTTC. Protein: CASVDYYYGYTF.

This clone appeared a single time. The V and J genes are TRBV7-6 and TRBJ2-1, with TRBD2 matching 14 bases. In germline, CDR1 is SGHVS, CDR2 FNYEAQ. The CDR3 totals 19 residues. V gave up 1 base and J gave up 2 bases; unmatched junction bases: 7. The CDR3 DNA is TGTGCCAGCAGCTTAGTGGGACTAGCGGGGGCCCTAACCTACAATGAGCAGTTCTTC. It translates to CASSLVGLAGALTYNEQFF.

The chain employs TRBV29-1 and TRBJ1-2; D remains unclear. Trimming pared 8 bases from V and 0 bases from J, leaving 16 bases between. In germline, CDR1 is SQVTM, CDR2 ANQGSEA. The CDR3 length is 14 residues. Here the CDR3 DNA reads TGCAGCACCCGTCGGGTGATCGCTAACTATGGCTACACCTTC. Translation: CSTRRVIANYGYTF.

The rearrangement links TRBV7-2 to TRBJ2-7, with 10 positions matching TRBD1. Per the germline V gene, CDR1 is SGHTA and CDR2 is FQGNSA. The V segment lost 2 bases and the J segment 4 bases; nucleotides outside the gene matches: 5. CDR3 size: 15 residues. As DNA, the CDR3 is TGTGCCAGCAGCTTACCCCGGACAGGGGGTTACGAGCAGTACTTC. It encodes CASSLPRTGGYEQYF.

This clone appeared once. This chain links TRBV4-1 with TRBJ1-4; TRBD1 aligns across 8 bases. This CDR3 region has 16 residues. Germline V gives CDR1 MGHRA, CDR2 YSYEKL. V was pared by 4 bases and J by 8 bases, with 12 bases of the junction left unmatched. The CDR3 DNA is TGCGCCAGCAGCCGGGTCCAGGGGGCAGCGCGAGAAAAACTGTTTTTT. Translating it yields CASSRVQGAAREKLFF.

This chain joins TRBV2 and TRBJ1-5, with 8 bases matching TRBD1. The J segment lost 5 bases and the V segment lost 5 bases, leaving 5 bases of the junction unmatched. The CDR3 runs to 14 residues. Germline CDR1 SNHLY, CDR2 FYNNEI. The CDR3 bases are TGTGCCAGCAGTTTACAGGGGGGAGATCAGCCCCAGCATTTT. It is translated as CASSLQGGDQPQHF.

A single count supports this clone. In DNA, the CDR3 is TGTGCCACCAGCAGAGACAGGGGTAGCAATCAGCCCCAGCATTTT. Translated: CATSRDRGSNQPQHF. This rearrangement joins TRBV15 to TRBJ1-5, with D possibly matching TRBD1 (6 bases). In germline, CDR1 is LNHNV, CDR2 YYDKDF (reference sequence). V was pared by 0 bases and J by 0 bases, with 6 bases between. The CDR3 spans 15 residues.

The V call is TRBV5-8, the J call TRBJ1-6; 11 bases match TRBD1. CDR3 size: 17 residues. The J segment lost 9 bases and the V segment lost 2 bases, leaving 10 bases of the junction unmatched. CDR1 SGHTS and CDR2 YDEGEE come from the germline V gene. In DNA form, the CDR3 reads TGTGCCAGCAGCTTTGGAGGACAGGGGGCGAAGGGTTCACCCCTCCACTTT. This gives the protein CASSFGGQGAKGSPLHF.

The CDR3 DNA reads as TGTGCCAGTAGTATGTCCTCGAACACTGAAGCTTTCTTT. This gives the protein CASSMSSNTEAFF. This chain links TRBV19 with TRBJ1-1; D unclear. Germline assignment: CDR1 LNHDA and CDR2 SQIVND (reference sequence). The V end was cut by 3 bases, the J end by 1 base, with 6 bases between. The CDR3 is 13 residues long.

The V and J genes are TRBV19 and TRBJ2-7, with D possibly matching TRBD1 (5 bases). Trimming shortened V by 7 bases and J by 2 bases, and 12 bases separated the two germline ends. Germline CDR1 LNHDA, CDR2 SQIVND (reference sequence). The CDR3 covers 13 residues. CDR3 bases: TGTGCCAGTATGTCCAGGGTAACCTACGAGCAGTACTTC. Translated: CASMSRVTYEQYF.

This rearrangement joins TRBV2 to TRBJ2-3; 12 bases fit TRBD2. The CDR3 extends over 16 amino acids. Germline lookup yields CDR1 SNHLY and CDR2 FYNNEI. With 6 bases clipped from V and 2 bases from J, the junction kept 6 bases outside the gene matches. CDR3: CASSHGLAGLTDTQYF. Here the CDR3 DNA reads TGTGCCAGCAGCCACGGACTAGCGGGGCTCACAGATACGCAGTATTTT.

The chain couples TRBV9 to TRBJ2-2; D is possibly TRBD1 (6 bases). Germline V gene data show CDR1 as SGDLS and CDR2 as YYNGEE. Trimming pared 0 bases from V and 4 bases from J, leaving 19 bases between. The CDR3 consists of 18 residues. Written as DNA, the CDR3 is TGTGCCAGCAGCGTAGCTACAAAGACCAGGGGTGGCACCGGGGAGCTGTTTTTT. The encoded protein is CASSVATKTRGGTGELFF.